These T cell receptor beta chains were read from a single sample in a study of shared clonotypes between healthy human individuals. TCRdb's table, derived via immunoSEQ multiplex PCR, lists solely in-frame clones and lacks some. The profile shows roughly 2.4 million clones, under 97% of them singletons. The sequenced material came from naive CD4+ T cells sorted from blood. The receptors were sampled from a man aged 18 to 35 in good health. Both conserved end residues are part of each CDR3. The D gene is left open where the match is weak. Expanded clones are given a class, and other clones once, few, many or no size at all.

- - TRBJ2-7 TRBV2 CASTKVLEYEQYF TGTGCCAGCACAAAGGTTCTAGAATACGAGCAGTACTTC
- once TRBJ1-2 TRBV30 CAWSRDPSDYGYTF TGTGCCTGGAGTAGGGACCCCTCGGACTATGGCTACACCTTC
- - TRBJ2-1 TRBV6-1 CASSSGQLTHNEQFF TGTGCCAGCAGCTCAGGACAGCTGACCCACAATGAGCAGTTCTTC
- - TRBJ2-6 TRBV7-9 CASNPDRISTRVLTF TGTGCCAGCAACCCCGACAGGATCTCCACGAGGGTCCTGACTTTC
TRBD1 - TRBJ2-3 TRBV10-1 CASRSGQGSTDTQYF TGCGCCAGCAGGTCCGGACAGGGAAGCACAGATACGCAGTATTTT
TRBD1 - TRBJ1-1 TRBV6-1 CASSAGQDLQAFF TGTGCCAGCAGTGCAGGACAGGATTTACAAGCTTTCTTT
TRBD1 - TRBJ2-7 TRBV2 CASSLDRGDEQYF TGTGCCAGCAGTTTGGACAGGGGTGATGAGCAGTACTTC
- once TRBJ2-2 TRBV19 CASKVAASDTGELFF TGTGCCTCCAAGGTGGCAGCGTCGGACACCGGGGAGCTGTTTTTT
TRBD2 - TRBJ2-1 TRBV10-3 CAISESLAGDYNEQFF TGTGCCATCAGTGAGTCGCTAGCGGGGGACTACAATGAGCAGTTCTTC
TRBD2 - TRBJ2-3 TRBV7-3 CASSNSGGSTDTQYF TGTGCCAGCAGTAATAGCGGGGGGTCCACAGATACGCAGTATTTT
- - TRBJ2-2 TRBV6-1 CASSEAKKTGELFF TGTGCCAGCAGTGAAGCCAAGAAAACCGGGGAGCTGTTTTTT
- - TRBJ1-5 TRBV7-2 CASREGTGNQPQHF TGTGCCAGCAGGGAAGGAACAGGCAATCAGCCCCAGCATTTT
TRBD2 once TRBJ2-5 TRBV18 CASSLLAYQETQYF TGTGCCAGCTCATTACTAGCGTACCAAGAGACCCAGTACTTC
- - TRBJ1-4 TRBV4-2 CASSQVVREKLFF TGTGCCAGCAGCCAAGTTGTGCGTGAAAAACTGTTTTTT
- - TRBJ2-5 TRBV4-2 CASSQEIIGGRYDETQYF TGTGCCAGCAGCCAAGAAATCATCGGGGGACGGTATGACGAGACCCAGTACTTC
- - TRBJ1-5 TRBV6-1 CASSVQGNQPQHF TGTGCCAGCAGTGTACAGGGCAATCAGCCCCAGCATTTT
TRBD2 - TRBJ2-7 TRBV30 CAWSPLGLGTTEQYF TGTGCCTGGAGTCCCCTAGGACTAGGGACCACTGAGCAGTACTTC
- - TRBJ1-6 TRBV30 CAWREGDVNNSPLHF TGTGCCTGGAGGGAGGGGGACGTTAATAATTCACCCCTCCACTTT
TRBD1 - TRBJ2-2 TRBV27 CASSDRGYTGELFF TGTGCCAGCAGTGACAGGGGGTACACCGGGGAGCTGTTTTTT
- - TRBJ2-7 TRBV11-1 CASSLGTAYEQYF TGTGCCAGCAGCTTAGGGACAGCTTACGAGCAGTACTTC
TRBD2 - TRBJ2-7 TRBV5-4 CASSSGLAGIYEQYF TGTGCCAGCAGCTCGGGACTAGCGGGAATTTACGAGCAGTACTTC
- - TRBJ1-2 TRBV4-3 CASSQPGFYGYTF TGCGCCAGCAGCCAGCCAGGGTTTTATGGCTACACCTTC
- - TRBJ1-1 TRBV5-4 CASSLAVGVNTEAFF TGTGCCAGCAGCTTGGCCGTTGGGGTGAACACTGAAGCTTTCTTT
TRBD2 - TRBJ2-7 TRBV30 CAWSPIRTSGPGSNEQYF TGTGCCTGGAGTCCGATCAGGACTAGCGGCCCAGGGTCCAACGAGCAGTACTTC
TRBD1 - TRBJ2-7 TRBV6-1 CASTYDRANYEQYF TGTGCCAGCACCTATGACAGGGCTAATTACGAGCAGTACTTC
- - TRBJ2-1 TRBV25-1 CASSVVGGPYNEQFF TGTGCCAGCAGTGTCGTAGGGGGGCCGTACAATGAGCAGTTCTTC
- - TRBJ2-7 TRBV6-1 CASNLMDTSYEQYF TGTGCCAGCAACCTGATGGACACTTCCTACGAGCAGTACTTC
- - TRBJ1-2 TRBV5-1 CASSLAGQTREGYTF TGCGCCAGCAGCTTGGCGGGACAAACCCGAGAGGGCTACACCTTC
- - TRBJ2-3 TRBV4-3 CASSLRPTELNTDTQYF TGCGCCAGCAGCCTCCGACCGACGGAGCTCAACACAGATACGCAGTATTTT
TRBD1 - TRBJ1-1 TRBV5-1 CASSAQGVTEAFF TGCGCCAGCAGCGCGCAGGGGGTGACTGAAGCTTTCTTT
TRBD1 - TRBJ2-4 TRBV7-2 CASSLRGRGEAKNIQYF TGTGCCAGCAGCTTAAGGGGGCGTGGGGAGGCCAAAAACATTCAGTACTTC
TRBD1 - TRBJ1-1 TRBV10-3 CAISESMTGDTEAFF TGTGCCATCAGTGAGTCCATGACAGGGGACACTGAAGCTTTCTTT
TRBD1 - TRBJ2-7 TRBV5-1 CASSLQGAAYEQYF TGCGCCAGCAGCTTACAGGGGGCTGCCTACGAGCAGTACTTC
- - TRBJ2-2 TRBV19 CASSIGPNTGELFF TGTGCCAGTAGTATAGGGCCCAACACCGGGGAGCTGTTTTTT
- - TRBJ2-7 TRBV5-1 CASSLGAAYEQYF TGCGCCAGCAGCTTGGGAGCGGCTTACGAGCAGTACTTC